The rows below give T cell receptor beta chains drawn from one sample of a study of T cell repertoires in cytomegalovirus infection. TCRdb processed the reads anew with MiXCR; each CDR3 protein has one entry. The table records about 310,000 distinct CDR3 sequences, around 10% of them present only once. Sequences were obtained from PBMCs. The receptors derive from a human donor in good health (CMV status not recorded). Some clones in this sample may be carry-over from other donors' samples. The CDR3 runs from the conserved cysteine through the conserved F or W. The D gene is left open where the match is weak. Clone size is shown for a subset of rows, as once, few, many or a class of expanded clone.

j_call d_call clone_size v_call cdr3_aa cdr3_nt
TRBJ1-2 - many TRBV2 CASSGRDVGNYGYTF TGTGCCAGCAGTGGCAGGGACGTGGGGAACTATGGCTACACCTTC
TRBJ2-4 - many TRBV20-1 CSAMGALMLAKNIQYF TGCAGTGCTATGGGCGCTCTTATGCTAGCCAAAAACATTCAGTACTTC
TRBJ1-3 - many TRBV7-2 CASSSVYEDGAFTIYF TGTGCCAGCAGCTCCGTCTACGAGGATGGGGCGTTCACCATATATTTT
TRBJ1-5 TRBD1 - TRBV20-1 CSAPDPGQGVGQPQHF TGCAGTGCACCTGATCCCGGTCAGGGGGTCGGTCAGCCCCAGCATTTT
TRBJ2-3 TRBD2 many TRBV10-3 CAISRTSGVGDTQYF TGTGCCATCAGTCGGACTAGCGGGGTAGGAGATACGCAGTATTTT
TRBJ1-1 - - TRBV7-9 CASSPRGSNTEAFF TGTGCCAGCAGCCCGAGGGGTTCGAACACTGAAGCTTTCTTT
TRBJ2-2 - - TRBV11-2 CASSLGDGTSGTGELFF TGTGCCAGCAGCTTGGGCGACGGGACTTCAGGGACCGGGGAGCTGTTTTTT
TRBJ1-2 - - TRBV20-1 CSARPGTKGADGYTF TGCAGTGCTAGACCCGGAACAAAAGGGGCGGACGGCTACACCTTC
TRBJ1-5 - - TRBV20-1 CSASNQGNQPQHF TGCAGTGCTAGTAATCAGGGGAATCAGCCCCAGCATTTT
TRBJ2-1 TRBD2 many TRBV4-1 CASSQERGGYNEQFF TGCGCCAGCAGCCAAGAGCGGGGGGGGTACAATGAGCAGTTCTTC
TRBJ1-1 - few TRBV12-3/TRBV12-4 CASRRWENTEAFF TGTGCCAGCAGACGATGGGAGAACACTGAAGCTTTCTTT